This T cell receptor (beta chain) was recovered during a study of CD4 and CD8 cells across lung adenocarcinoma regions. Donors had localized lung adenocarcinoma, a non-small cell lung cancer. The CDR3 covers 16 residues. The trim removed 6 bases at V and 5 bases at J, leaving 14 bases unmatched. Germline values: CDR1 MDHEN, CDR2 SYDVKM. TCRdb reprocessed the PCR reads with MiXCR, giving one entry per CDR3 protein. Found here are several thousand distinct CDR3 sequences, 35% to 45% of them singletons; the top ten hold over 30%. This clonotype was counted a few times. This sequence joins TRBV28 and TRBJ2-5; 8 bases are a match to TRBD2. Sequenced sample: CD4+ T cells from the margin of a lung tumor. This sequence originates from a male donor with lung adenocarcinoma. The CD4 and CD8 labels of this study may be unreliable. CDR3 residues: CASSPAGTSEAETQYF. The CDR3 DNA follows: TGTGCCAGCAGCCCTGCTGGGACTAGTGAAGCCGAGACCCAGTACTTC.